Listed below are T cell receptor beta chains from one sample, sequenced in a study of patients and donors after allogeneic stem cell transplantation. TCRdb fed the RT-PCR reads into MiXCR, producing one record per CDR3 protein. The sample lists hundreds of thousands of distinct CDR3 sequences, roughly 17% occurring once. The sequenced sample consisted of blood, either unsorted or a sorted T cell fraction (not recorded which). The receptors here all came from a human donor who was either an allogeneic HSCT recipient or a stem cell or donor lymphocyte infusion donor (not recorded which). It is not recorded whose cells these are; they may come from a transplant donor. Both conserved end residues are part of each CDR3. A D gene is named only where the DNA matches it firmly. Not every row has a clone size; where given, it reads once, few, many or a size class.

clone size: -; V gene: TRBV20-1; J gene: TRBJ1-6; D gene: -; CDR3 protein: CSARRTAHNSPLHF; CDR3 DNA: TGCAGTGCTAGACGGACGGCACATAATTCACCCCTCCACTTT
clone size: -; V gene: TRBV6-1; J gene: TRBJ2-5; D gene: TRBD1; CDR3 protein: CASRQGQGKYQETQYF; CDR3 DNA: TGTGCCAGCAGACAGGGACAGGGAAAGTACCAAGAGACCCAGTACTTC
clone size: -; V gene: TRBV7-9; J gene: TRBJ2-4; D gene: -; CDR3 protein: CASSLAGTGKNIQYF; CDR3 DNA: TGTGCCAGCAGCTTGGCAGGCACCGGCAAAAACATTCAGTACTTC
clone size: -; V gene: TRBV20-1; J gene: TRBJ1-5; D gene: -; CDR3 protein: CSARDMLGQPQHF; CDR3 DNA: TGCAGTGCTAGGGACATGCTGGGGCAGCCCCAGCATTTT
clone size: few; V gene: TRBV14; J gene: TRBJ1-2; D gene: -; CDR3 protein: CASSQELENPTGYTF; CDR3 DNA: TGTGCCAGCAGCCAAGAGCTGGAAAATCCTACTGGCTACACCTTC
clone size: -; V gene: TRBV7-6; J gene: TRBJ1-1; D gene: -; CDR3 protein: CASSLRGRETGRKVNTEAFF; CDR3 DNA: TGTGCCAGCAGCTTACGGGGAAGGGAAACAGGGAGGAAGGTGAACACTGAAGCTTTCTTT
clone size: few; V gene: TRBV7-9; J gene: TRBJ1-5; D gene: TRBD1; CDR3 protein: CASSPGRRGRIEPQHF; CDR3 DNA: TGTGCCAGCAGCCCAGGGCGCAGGGGGCGGATCGAGCCCCAGCATTTT
clone size: -; V gene: TRBV9; J gene: TRBJ2-1; D gene: TRBD2; CDR3 protein: CASSTTSGINEQFF; CDR3 DNA: TGTGCCAGCAGCACCACTAGCGGGATCAATGAGCAGTTCTTC
clone size: many; V gene: TRBV4-2; J gene: TRBJ2-7; D gene: -; CDR3 protein: CASSQDPGRTTYEQYF; CDR3 DNA: TGTGCCAGCAGCCAAGACCCCGGGAGAACAACCTACGAGCAGTACTTC
clone size: -; V gene: TRBV9; J gene: TRBJ2-1; D gene: -; CDR3 protein: CASSVRTGAASGRAGSYNEQFF; CDR3 DNA: TGTGCCAGCAGCGTCCGGACAGGGGCAGCGAGCGGGAGGGCAGGCTCCTACAATGAGCAGTTCTTC
clone size: -; V gene: TRBV7-2; J gene: TRBJ2-2; D gene: -; CDR3 protein: CASSLGRTPTGELFF; CDR3 DNA: TGTGCCAGCAGCTTAGGAAGGACTCCCACCGGGGAGCTGTTTTTT
clone size: few; V gene: TRBV12-3/TRBV12-4; J gene: TRBJ2-3; D gene: TRBD1; CDR3 protein: CASSQSGTGLTDTQYF; CDR3 DNA: TGTGCCAGCAGCCAATCCGGGACAGGACTCACAGATACGCAGTATTTT
clone size: many; V gene: TRBV5-1; J gene: TRBJ2-1; D gene: -; CDR3 protein: CASSSARGNEQFF; CDR3 DNA: TGCGCCAGCAGCTCCGCGAGGGGCAATGAGCAGTTCTTC
clone size: -; V gene: TRBV2; J gene: TRBJ1-1; D gene: -; CDR3 protein: CASSEFGGGNTEAFF; CDR3 DNA: TGTGCCAGCAGTGAGTTTGGGGGCGGGAACACTGAAGCTTTCTTT
clone size: few; V gene: TRBV7-2; J gene: TRBJ1-2; D gene: TRBD1; CDR3 protein: CASSSRTGKGGYTF; CDR3 DNA: TGTGCCAGCAGCTCTAGGACAGGGAAGGGTGGCTACACCTTC
clone size: many; V gene: TRBV3-1; J gene: TRBJ2-1; D gene: -; CDR3 protein: CASSQVRSPNEQFF; CDR3 DNA: TGTGCCAGCAGCCAAGTAAGGTCCCCCAATGAGCAGTTCTTC
clone size: few; V gene: TRBV5-1; J gene: TRBJ1-2; D gene: -; CDR3 protein: CASSLDPRDYGYTF; CDR3 DNA: TGCGCCAGCAGCTTGGATCCCAGGGACTATGGCTACACCTTC
clone size: -; V gene: TRBV24-1; J gene: TRBJ2-3; D gene: TRBD2; CDR3 protein: CATSDTLQLAGSTDTQYF; CDR3 DNA: TGTGCCACCAGTGATACACTTCAACTAGCGGGGAGCACAGATACGCAGTATTTT
clone size: many; V gene: TRBV12-3/TRBV12-4; J gene: TRBJ1-2; D gene: -; CDR3 protein: CASSLWQVDGYTF; CDR3 DNA: TGTGCCAGCAGTTTGTGGCAGGTTGATGGCTACACCTTC
clone size: -; V gene: TRBV4-3; J gene: TRBJ1-6; D gene: -; CDR3 protein: CASSQVRGYSPLHF; CDR3 DNA: TGCGCCAGCAGCCAAGTTCGGGGGTATTCACCCCTCCACTTT
clone size: many; V gene: TRBV7-9; J gene: TRBJ2-3; D gene: TRBD2; CDR3 protein: CASSSVTSGRADTQYF; CDR3 DNA: TGTGCCAGCAGCTCAGTGACTAGCGGGAGGGCGGATACGCAGTATTTT
clone size: few; V gene: TRBV6-5; J gene: TRBJ2-5; D gene: TRBD1; CDR3 protein: CASSYSSGQGGETQYF; CDR3 DNA: TGTGCCAGCAGTTACTCGAGCGGACAGGGTGGGGAGACCCAGTACTTC
clone size: many; V gene: TRBV7-8; J gene: TRBJ1-2; D gene: -; CDR3 protein: CASSLARENYGYTF; CDR3 DNA: TGTGCCAGCAGCTTAGCCAGGGAAAACTATGGCTACACCTTC
clone size: few; V gene: TRBV24-1; J gene: TRBJ2-5; D gene: TRBD1; CDR3 protein: CATSEAGTGRETQYF; CDR3 DNA: TGTGCCACCAGTGAGGCCGGGACAGGGAGGGAGACCCAGTACTTC
clone size: -; V gene: TRBV19; J gene: TRBJ2-1; D gene: -; CDR3 protein: CASSIESPWNEQFF; CDR3 DNA: TGTGCCAGTAGTATCGAATCTCCTTGGAATGAGCAGTTCTTC
clone size: -; V gene: TRBV18; J gene: TRBJ2-3; D gene: TRBD2; CDR3 protein: CASSPWKQTSGRRADTQYF; CDR3 DNA: TGTGCCAGCTCACCATGGAAACAGACTAGCGGGAGGAGGGCAGATACGCAGTATTTT
clone size: few; V gene: TRBV21-1; J gene: TRBJ1-3; D gene: -; CDR3 protein: CASTYDRFF; CDR3 DNA: TGTGCCAGCACCTACGACAGATTTTTT
clone size: -; V gene: TRBV5-1; J gene: TRBJ2-3; D gene: TRBD2; CDR3 protein: CASSRSGSSVDTQYF; CDR3 DNA: TGCGCCAGCAGCCGAAGCGGGAGCTCTGTGGATACGCAGTATTTT
clone size: -; V gene: TRBV10-3; J gene: TRBJ2-5; D gene: -; CDR3 protein: CAIRAVKRTQYF; CDR3 DNA: TGTGCCATCAGGGCAGTTAAGAGAACCCAGTACTTC
clone size: few; V gene: TRBV4-1; J gene: TRBJ1-2; D gene: -; CDR3 protein: CASSRDSFYGYTF; CDR3 DNA: TGCGCCAGCAGCAGAGACAGTTTCTATGGCTACACCTTC
clone size: -; V gene: TRBV18; J gene: TRBJ2-7; D gene: -; CDR3 protein: CASSSNPPTASYEQYF; CDR3 DNA: TGTGCCAGCTCATCAAACCCCCCGACTGCCTCCTACGAGCAGTACTTC
clone size: -; V gene: TRBV5-1; J gene: TRBJ1-2; D gene: TRBD1; CDR3 protein: CASSLDRGTVYGYTF; CDR3 DNA: TGCGCCAGCAGCTTGGATCGGGGGACAGTCTATGGCTACACCTTC
clone size: few; V gene: TRBV5-5; J gene: TRBJ2-1; D gene: TRBD2; CDR3 protein: CASSSLAVLANEQFF; CDR3 DNA: TGTGCCAGCAGCTCCCTAGCGGTACTCGCCAATGAGCAGTTCTTC
clone size: -; V gene: TRBV7-8; J gene: TRBJ2-7; D gene: -; CDR3 protein: CASSLERTTFRQYF; CDR3 DNA: TGTGCCAGCAGCTTAGAGCGGACAACCTTCAGGCAGTACTTC
clone size: -; V gene: TRBV5-1; J gene: TRBJ2-7; D gene: -; CDR3 protein: CASSLATVFYEQYF; CDR3 DNA: TGCGCCAGCAGCTTGGCCACGGTTTTCTACGAGCAGTACTTC
clone size: few; V gene: TRBV7-2; J gene: TRBJ1-3; D gene: -; CDR3 protein: CASSLRWRDTIYF; CDR3 DNA: TGTGCCAGCAGCTTAAGGTGGCGGGACACCATATATTTT
clone size: once; V gene: TRBV7-9; J gene: TRBJ2-1; D gene: -; CDR3 protein: CASTPAASREQFF; CDR3 DNA: TGTGCCAGCACCCCCGCTGCTAGCAGGGAGCAGTTCTTC
clone size: few; V gene: TRBV6-1; J gene: TRBJ1-2; D gene: -; CDR3 protein: CASSGATDPRSSYTF; CDR3 DNA: TGTGCCAGCAGTGGCGCGACAGATCCCCGCTCTAGCTACACCTTC
clone size: -; V gene: TRBV2; J gene: TRBJ2-7; D gene: -; CDR3 protein: CASSAPLAEQYF; CDR3 DNA: TGTGCCAGCAGTGCCCCCCTCGCCGAGCAGTACTTC
clone size: -; V gene: TRBV30; J gene: TRBJ1-2; D gene: TRBD1; CDR3 protein: CARGQGFDYGYTF; CDR3 DNA: TGTGCGAGGGGACAGGGGTTTGACTATGGCTACACCTTC
clone size: many; V gene: TRBV7-9; J gene: TRBJ2-2; D gene: TRBD1; CDR3 protein: CAGYRGVNTGELFF; CDR3 DNA: TGTGCCGGATACAGGGGGGTGAACACCGGGGAGCTGTTTTTT
clone size: once; V gene: TRBV6-1; J gene: TRBJ1-2; D gene: -; CDR3 protein: CASSAGNNWALGYTF; CDR3 DNA: TGTGCCAGCAGTGCAGGGAACAATTGGGCCCTTGGCTACACCTTC
clone size: -; V gene: TRBV7-2; J gene: TRBJ2-7; D gene: -; CDR3 protein: CASSLAGLEQYF; CDR3 DNA: TGTGCCAGCAGCTTAGCGGGCCTAGAGCAGTACTTC
clone size: -; V gene: TRBV7-3; J gene: TRBJ2-3; D gene: -; CDR3 protein: CASSLGRGTGLQGTQYF; CDR3 DNA: TGTGCCAGCAGCTTAGGTCGTGGAACAGGCCTACAGGGTACGCAGTATTTT
clone size: few; V gene: TRBV29-1; J gene: TRBJ2-2; D gene: TRBD1; CDR3 protein: CSVRQGPNTGELFF; CDR3 DNA: TGCAGCGTCCGACAGGGCCCCAACACCGGGGAGCTGTTTTTT
clone size: -; V gene: TRBV3-1; J gene: TRBJ1-3; D gene: -; CDR3 protein: CASSRDVGNTIYF; CDR3 DNA: TGTGCCAGCAGCCGGGACGTCGGAAACACCATATATTTT
clone size: few; V gene: TRBV9; J gene: TRBJ1-6; D gene: -; CDR3 protein: CASSAGGTPNSPLHF; CDR3 DNA: TGTGCCAGCAGCGCGGGGGGGACGCCTAATTCACCCCTCCACTTT
clone size: -; V gene: TRBV7-6; J gene: TRBJ1-5; D gene: -; CDR3 protein: CASSQGPAGAQHF; CDR3 DNA: TGTGCCAGCAGCCAGGGACCCGCCGGGGCCCAGCATTTT
clone size: -; V gene: TRBV20-1; J gene: TRBJ1-5; D gene: TRBD1; CDR3 protein: CSATRDSRSNQPQHF; CDR3 DNA: TGCAGTGCTACTAGGGACAGCCGAAGCAATCAGCCCCAGCATTTT
clone size: few; V gene: TRBV7-8; J gene: TRBJ2-5; D gene: -; CDR3 protein: CASSLLQGVQETQYF; CDR3 DNA: TGTGCCAGCAGCTTATTGCAGGGTGTTCAGGAGACCCAGTACTTC
clone size: few; V gene: TRBV3-1; J gene: TRBJ2-5; D gene: -; CDR3 protein: CASSLAGESETQYF; CDR3 DNA: TGTGCCAGCAGCCTAGCAGGGGAGTCGGAGACCCAGTACTTC
clone size: -; V gene: TRBV11-2; J gene: TRBJ2-1; D gene: -; CDR3 protein: CASRSDGLREQFF; CDR3 DNA: TGTGCCAGCAGAAGCGATGGTCTACGTGAGCAGTTCTTC
clone size: few; V gene: TRBV4-3; J gene: TRBJ2-3; D gene: TRBD1; CDR3 protein: CASSQEGQSDTQYF; CDR3 DNA: TGCGCCAGCAGCCAAGAGGGACAGTCGGATACGCAGTATTTT
clone size: -; V gene: TRBV7-9; J gene: TRBJ2-7; D gene: TRBD2; CDR3 protein: CASSPPGAGVHEQYF; CDR3 DNA: TGTGCCAGCAGCCCCCCGGGAGCGGGAGTCCACGAGCAGTACTTC
clone size: -; V gene: TRBV4-2; J gene: TRBJ1-5; D gene: -; CDR3 protein: CASSPEDLRGRNQPQHF; CDR3 DNA: TGTGCCAGCAGCCCCGAAGACTTAAGGGGACGCAATCAGCCCCAGCATTTT
clone size: -; V gene: TRBV27; J gene: TRBJ2-7; D gene: TRBD1; CDR3 protein: CASSPWDRETYEQYF; CDR3 DNA: TGTGCCAGCAGTCCCTGGGACAGGGAGACCTACGAGCAGTACTTC
clone size: -; V gene: TRBV6-2/TRBV6-3; J gene: TRBJ2-7; D gene: -; CDR3 protein: CASTHRDSSYEQYF; CDR3 DNA: TGTGCCAGCACCCACCGGGACTCAAGCTACGAGCAGTACTTC
clone size: few; V gene: TRBV7-3; J gene: TRBJ2-1; D gene: TRBD2; CDR3 protein: CASSSRPRGGYNEQFF; CDR3 DNA: TGTGCCAGCAGCTCCCGCCCTCGGGGGGGTTACAATGAGCAGTTCTTC
clone size: few; V gene: TRBV3-1; J gene: TRBJ1-6; D gene: -; CDR3 protein: CASSPPGYTNSPLHF; CDR3 DNA: TGTGCCAGCAGCCCTCCAGGCTACACTAATTCACCCCTCCACTTT